Sequencing of this T cell receptor beta chain was carried out in a study of tumor and adjacent non-tumor tissue in lung cancer. General study results and limits: TCR diversity was significantly greater in tumor than normal lung tissue.

Three rounds of nested PCR, following a modified ARM-PCR protocol, produced the TCRbeta library. TCRdb re-analysed the multiplex PCR reads in MiXCR, keeping a single row per CDR3 protein. The table has over 100,000 distinct CDR3 sequences, 75% seen once. This sample's RNA came from whole unsorted tissue. With regard to this clonotype: The antigen is not known. One end of the junction varies from germline; a read error may be responsible.

The CDR3 is 14 amino acids. CDR1 SGHAT and CDR2 FQNNGV come from the germline V gene. The clonotype originates from a woman aged 55-69 years with non-small cell lung cancer. Sequencing was done on a sample of lung tumor tissue. The genes are TRBV11-2 and TRBJ2-7; the match to TRBD1 covers 7 bases. The CDR3 spells CASSLPTGTAGQYF. CDR3 coding DNA: TGTGCCAGTAGCTTACCCACCGGGACAGCCGGGCAGTACTTC.